This T cell receptor beta chain was identified during a study of blood T cell repertoires in COVID-19. The authors' processing: The assay estimated nucleated cells by amplifying reference gene primers. The data were produced by immunoSEQ multiplex PCR, yet TCRdb's version contains in-frame clones alone and is incomplete. V, J and clone size were drawn from that table, and D and trimming were deduced from the DNA. This sample yields 200,000 to 300,000 clones, of which 70% to 90% are seen a single time; less than 8% belongs to the top ten. The length of the CDR3 is 13 residues. The V gene's germline CDR1 is GTSNPN and CDR2 SVGIG (reference sequence). With 6 bases removed from V and 6 bases from J, the gap between germline ends came to 18 bases.

The J gene is TRBJ2-7, the V gene TRBV30, with a possible D match to TRBD2 (6 bases). Sequenced material: peripheral blood. The sequence derives from a man in his fifties or sixties with acute or convalescent COVID-19. Written as DNA, the CDR3 is TGTGCCTGCTTCGGGACTCGCACCGCCGAGCAGTACTTC. Its protein is CACFGTRTAEQYF.